The 30 T cell receptor beta chains listed next were all sequenced from one sample in a study of T cells in Graves' hyperthyroidism and ophthalmopathy. It was RNA transcripts that yielded the amplified TCR beta CDR3 regions. The HTBI primer set was used in a first-round RT-PCR of the TCR CDR3. TCRdb fed the multiplex PCR reads into MiXCR, producing one record per CDR3 protein. Of roughly 500,000 distinct CDR3 sequences in the sample, 40% to 50% were seen once. The sample taken for sequencing was peripheral blood or thyroid tissue (not recorded which). Receptor source: an adult woman with Graves' disease, either hyperthyroidism or ophthalmopathy (not recorded which).

The chain links TRBV7-9 to TRBJ1-3; D may be TRBD1 (6 bases). V was shortened by 8 bases and J by 0 bases, with 14 bases between the two germline ends. The germline V gene has CDR1 SEHNR and CDR2 FQNEAQ (reference sequence). This CDR3 is built from 15 residues. DNA for the CDR3: TGTGCCAGCCGCTCAAGGGGGGCCTCTGGAAACACCATATATTTT. Protein product: CASRSRGASGNTIYF.

The CDR3 here is CATSRNAGLGGPRETQYF. CDR3 bases: TGTGCCACCAGCCGTAACGCTGGACTGGGGGGGCCACGAGAGACCCAGTACTTC. The chain couples TRBV15 to TRBJ2-5; tentatively, D is TRBD2 (7 bases). Trimming pared 5 bases from V and 4 bases from J, leaving 26 bases between. The CDR3 is 18 residues long. Germline values: CDR1 LNHNV, CDR2 YYDKDF (reference sequence).

This clonotype showed up just a few times. This chain joins TRBV29-1 and TRBJ1-1; D not resolved. CDR1 is SQVTM, CDR2 ANQGSEA, per germline. This CDR3 spans 12 amino acids. V was cut by 1 base and J by 1 base, with 4 bases left in between. Here the CDR3 reads CSVEAQNTEAFF. Written as DNA, the CDR3 is TGCAGCGTTGAAGCACAGAACACTGAAGCTTTCTTT.

This clonotype has at least ten counts. The V call is TRBV2, the J call TRBJ2-2, with 9 bases aligning to TRBD1. Germline V gene lookup returns CDR1 SNHLY and CDR2 FYNNEI. CDR3 length equals 15 residues. Trimming at V came to 7 bases and at J to 4 bases, leaving 7 bases not matched to a gene. Here the CDR3 DNA reads TGTGCCAGCACCCCGGGACAGGGTCGCACCGGGGAGCTGTTTTTT. It yields the protein CASTPGQGRTGELFF.

This clonotype was observed many times. The chain couples TRBV7-2 to TRBJ2-2, with 7 bases fitting TRBD1. Unmatched junction bases numbered 5, after V lost 3 bases and J lost 1 base. Germline-derived CDR1 and CDR2 are SGHTA and FQGNSA. The CDR3 runs to 16 residues. For the CDR3, the DNA is TGTGCCAGCAGCTTCGCTTGGGACAGGAACACCGGGGAGCTGTTTTTT. It codes for CASSFAWDRNTGELFF.

The rearrangement links TRBV7-8 to TRBJ2-2; 9 bases agree with TRBD1. From germline, CDR1 is SGHVS and CDR2 FQNEAQ. Trimming at V came to 5 bases and at J to 2 bases, leaving 6 bases not matched to a gene. This CDR3 is built from 16 residues. CDR3 amino acids: CASSIGQGINTGELFF. CDR3 sequence (DNA): TGTGCCAGCAGCATCGGACAGGGGATTAACACCGGGGAGCTGTTTTTT.

This clonotype was counted at least ten times. This chain uses TRBV6-6 with TRBJ1-2; 7 bases agree with TRBD1. The CDR3 length is 15 residues. Germline assignment: CDR1 MNHNY and CDR2 SVGAGI (reference sequence). Trimming removed 2 bases from V and 3 bases from J; junction bases left unmatched: 6. CDR3 amino acids: CASSYPTGVHYGYTF. The CDR3 coding sequence is TGTGCCAGCAGTTACCCTACAGGGGTGCACTATGGCTACACCTTC.

The rearrangement links TRBV29-1 to TRBJ2-7; D gene uncertain. The CDR3 is made up of 14 amino acids. Germline V gene lookup returns CDR1 SQVTM and CDR2 ANQGSEA. The V end lost 6 bases, the J end lost 4 bases, and 19 bases lay between the germline ends. The CDR3 is CSVLTDERPYEQYF. Here the CDR3 DNA reads TGCAGCGTCCTTACAGATGAGAGACCTTACGAGCAGTACTTC.

This clonotype occurred a few times. The gene calls are TRBV4-2 and TRBJ2-7, with TRBD1 matching 12 bases. CDR1 is LGHNA and CDR2 is YNFKEQ in the germline V gene. The CDR3 has 14 amino acids. J lost 7 bases, V lost 6 bases, and 7 bases had no gene match. CDR3 residues: CASSQGQGAPEQYF. For the CDR3, the DNA is TGTGCCAGCAGTCAGGGACAGGGGGCGCCTGAGCAGTACTTC.

This rearrangement joins TRBV7-9 to TRBJ1-1, with D maybe TRBD1 (5 bases). Germline V gives CDR1 SEHNR, CDR2 FQNEAQ (reference sequence). Trimming left V 3 bases short and J 4 bases short, with 9 bases between. The CDR3 extends over 13 amino acids. The CDR3 is CASSFQGPTEAFF. In DNA form, the CDR3 reads TGTGCCAGCAGCTTTCAGGGTCCCACTGAAGCTTTCTTT.

The chain combines TRBV7-9 with TRBJ1-5, with 9 bases that match TRBD1. Germline V gene data show CDR1 as SEHNR and CDR2 as FQNEAQ (reference sequence). V shed 5 bases and J 6 bases; nucleotides not matched to a gene: 11. This CDR3 has 16 residues. The CDR3 protein is CASSHRDRVFAQPQHF. The CDR3 DNA is TGTGCCAGCAGCCACCGGGACAGGGTATTTGCTCAGCCCCAGCATTTT. Supplemented by reference TRBV7-9 and TRBJ1-5, the full variable domain reads DTGVSQNPRHKITKRGQNVTFRCDPISEHNRLYWYRQTLGQGPEFLTYFQNEAQLEKSRLLSDRFSAERPKGSFSTLEIQRTEQGDSAMYLCASSHRDRVFAQPQHFGDGTRLSIL.

This clonotype was counted many times. The CDR3 loop reads CSARRTGGLRTQYF. As DNA, the CDR3 is TGCAGTGCTAGACGGACAGGGGGGTTGAGGACCCAGTACTTC. The rearrangement uses TRBV20-1 and TRBJ2-5; 10 nucleotides line up with TRBD1. The germline gives CDR1 DFQATT, CDR2 SNEGSKA (reference sequence). The CDR3 contains 14 residues. V lost 2 bases to trimming and J lost 7 bases; unmatched junction nucleotides: 7.

In its sample, this clonotype was seen a few times. The chain joins TRBV5-1 to TRBJ2-2; D not resolved. The CDR3 is 17 residues long. V shed 4 bases and J shed 1 base, with 17 bases lying between them. Germline V gene data show CDR1 as SGHRS and CDR2 as YFSETQ. The CDR3 region is CASSKIRTAENTGELFF. DNA of the CDR3: TGCGCCAGCAGCAAAATCAGGACGGCAGAGAACACCGGGGAGCTGTTTTTT.

Here the CDR3 DNA reads TGCGCCAGCAGCTTGGAGAGACAGGTGGCCGGCGGGGAGCTGTTTTTT. Protein product: CASSLERQVAGGELFF. The rearrangement links TRBV5-1 to TRBJ2-2; weak D call: TRBD1 (6 bases). There are 16 residues in the CDR3. V was clipped by 0 bases and J by 7 bases, with 16 bases between them. Germline V lookup: CDR1 SGHRS, CDR2 YFSETQ. The variable domain in full, completed from reference TRBV5-1 and TRBJ2-2, reads KAGVTQTPRYLIKTRGQQVTLSCSPISGHRSVSWYQQTPGQGLQFLFEYFSETQRNKGNFPGRFSGRQFSNSRSEMNVSTLELGDSALYLCASSLERQVAGGELFFGEGSRLTVL.

The V gene is TRBV29-1, the J gene TRBJ2-2; TRBD1 might be the D (5 bases). Trimming shortened V by 2 bases and J by 3 bases, and 13 bases separated the two germline ends. Germline lookup yields CDR1 SQVTM and CDR2 ANQGSEA. CDR3 length: 15 amino acids. Here the CDR3 DNA reads TGCAGCGTTGAATTGTCAGGGATTTACACCGGGGAGCTGTTTTTT. Translation: CSVELSGIYTGELFF.

This clonotype has more than one count but fewer than ten. This chain uses TRBV7-6 with TRBJ2-7; D might be TRBD2 (5 bases). V gave up 5 bases and J gave up 0 bases, with 14 bases separating them. The CDR3 covers 15 residues. The germline CDR1 and CDR2 sequences are SGHVS and FNYEAQ. Here the CDR3 DNA reads TGTGCCAGCAGCCAACACGAGGGTGGCTCCTACGAGCAGTACTTC. This encodes CASSQHEGGSYEQYF.

This clonotype was recorded at least ten times. This chain uses TRBV7-2 with TRBJ1-1, with D possibly TRBD1 on 6 matching bases. The CDR3 sequence is 18 residues long. CDR1 and CDR2 from the germline V gene are SGHTA and FQGNSA. V gave up 1 base and J gave up 3 bases, with 21 bases separating them. The CDR3 reads CASSLEDSIYRGDTEAFF. CDR3 bases: TGTGCCAGCAGCTTAGAGGATTCGATTTATAGGGGGGACACTGAAGCTTTCTTT.

Notes on this clonotype: The conserved final phenylalanine or tryptophan is absent from the CDR3, which likely points to a read error. V usage is TRBV7-1 and J usage is TRBJ1-3; D call uncertain. TRBV7-1 is given ORF status, its function remaining uncertain. Trimming removed 3 bases at V and 0 bases at J, with 3 bases between. The CDR3 runs to 13 residues. The CDR3 nucleotides read TGTGCCAGCAGCTCCGTCTCTGGAAACACCATATATCTT. Its protein is CASSSVSGNTIYL.

The CDR3 coding sequence is TGCGCCAGCAGCTCGGACACGTGGGAGCGTGGCTACACCTTC. It yields the protein CASSSDTWERGYTF. V is TRBV5-1 and J is TRBJ1-2; TRBD1 might be the D (5 bases). The CDR3 runs to 14 residues. The germline CDR1 and CDR2 sequences are SGHRS and YFSETQ. Trimming shortened V by 3 bases and J by 7 bases, and 16 bases separated the two germline ends.

The chain uses TRBV9 and TRBJ1-1; D uncertain. From germline, CDR1 is SGDLS and CDR2 YYNGEE. V was cut by 1 base and J by 8 bases, with 21 bases left in between. The CDR3 runs 16 residues. CDR3 residues: CASSVSSGKAEEEAFF. CDR3 bases: TGTGCCAGCAGCGTATCCTCGGGCAAGGCTGAGGAGGAAGCTTTCTTT.

This clonotype has a handful of counts. This sequence joins TRBV25-1 and TRBJ2-7; tentatively, D is TRBD1 or TRBD2 (7 bases each). This CDR3 region has 13 residues. Per the germline V gene, CDR1 is MGHDK and CDR2 is SYGVNS. The V end was cut by 11 bases, the J end by 1 base, with 15 bases between. This chain's CDR3 is CAWTRTGSYEQYF. The CDR3 DNA sequence: TGTGCCTGGACTAGGACAGGATCCTACGAGCAGTACTTC.

The rearrangement joins TRBV6-4 to TRBJ2-2, with 8 bases matching TRBD1. The V and J ends lost 5 bases and 8 bases, in that order; junction bases with no gene match: 13. Germline assignment: CDR1 MRHNA and CDR2 SNTAGT. This CDR3 comprises 16 residues. CDR3 protein: CASSPGGGEGMGELFF. The CDR3 region has the DNA TGTGCCAGCAGTCCAGGGGGCGGGGAAGGGATGGGGGAGCTGTTTTTT.

The J gene is TRBJ1-5, the V gene TRBV7-9; 8 bases agree with TRBD1. Germline CDR1 is SEHNR and CDR2 is FQNEAQ (reference sequence). The CDR3 spans 17 residues. J lost 4 bases, V lost 5 bases, and 13 bases had no gene match. In DNA, the CDR3 is TGTGCCAGCAGCCAGTCGGGCAGGGGGCTACTAAATCAGCCCCAGCATTTT. Protein product: CASSQSGRGLLNQPQHF.

The rearrangement links TRBV29-1 to TRBJ1-3, with unresolved D. Trimming removed 7 bases from V and 4 bases from J, with 14 bases in between. The germline gives CDR1 SQVTM, CDR2 ANQGSEA. This CDR3 spans 13 amino acids. As DNA, the CDR3 is TGCAGCGCCTCGTACGACACAGGAAACACCATATATTTT. Its translation is CSASYDTGNTIYF.

V usage is TRBV20-1 and J usage is TRBJ2-3, with 7 bases that match TRBD2. This CDR3 is built from 14 residues. V lost 1 base, J lost 1 base, and 2 bases stayed unmatched. Germline assignment: CDR1 DFQATT and CDR2 SNEGSKA (reference sequence). CDR3 nucleotide sequence: TGCAGTGCTAGAGTTGCGGGAGGCACAGATACGCAGTATTTT. Encoded protein: CSARVAGGTDTQYF.

In its sample, this clonotype was seen a few times. The CDR3 protein is CASKPRTFLNSPLHF. CDR3 DNA: TGTGCCAGCAAACCTAGGACATTTCTTAATTCACCCCTCCACTTT. The J gene is TRBJ1-6, the V gene TRBV7-9; D is possibly TRBD1 (5 bases). Germline assignment: CDR1 SEHNR and CDR2 FQNEAQ (reference sequence). The CDR3 sequence is 15 residues long. V gave up 7 bases and J gave up 6 bases, with 16 bases separating them.

This clonotype was counted a few times. The genes are TRBV6-5 and TRBJ2-7, with D possibly being TRBD1 (5 bases). The CDR3 has 12 amino acids. V was trimmed by 6 bases and J by 7 bases, leaving 13 bases between them. Germline-derived CDR1 and CDR2 are MNHEY and SVGAGI. In DNA, the CDR3 is TGTGCCAGCAGGGACACCTTTTGGGAGCAGTACTTC. It is translated as CASRDTFWEQYF.

Concerning this clonotype: Mismatch with germline at one junction end may stem from a read error. The gene calls are TRBV29-1 and TRBJ2-6, with D tentatively TRBD1 or TRBD2 (6 bases each). CDR1 SQVTM and CDR2 ANQGSEA come from the germline V gene. CDR3 length: 13 amino acids. CDR3 protein: CSAGDGGAYVLTF. The CDR3 nucleotides read TGCAGCGCAGGGGACGGAGGGGCCTACGTCCTGACTTTC.

Ten or more counts support this clonotype. The J gene is TRBJ1-2, the V gene TRBV7-2; D remains unclear. Looked up from germline, CDR1 is SGHTA and CDR2 is FQGNSA. The CDR3 extends over 14 amino acids. The V and J ends lost 1 base and 3 bases respectively, with 9 bases between them. The CDR3 sequence: CASSLDEGHYGYTF. CDR3 coding DNA: TGTGCCAGCAGCTTAGATGAGGGCCACTATGGCTACACCTTC.

The rearrangement links TRBV20-1 to TRBJ1-1; 8 bases match TRBD1. V lost 3 bases and J lost 8; bases outside the gene matches: 11. The CDR3 totals 14 residues. Germline V gene data show CDR1 as DFQATT and CDR2 as SNEGSKA (reference sequence). CDR3 loop: CSASPVGQVGEAFF. For the CDR3, the DNA is TGCAGTGCTAGTCCTGTGGGACAGGTGGGCGAAGCTTTCTTT.